This TCR beta chain was obtained from a study of response to subunit inactivated influenza vaccine. Study-wide findings and caveats: Authors suggested seasonal influenza vaccinations each recruit few new T cells.

This clonotype occurred a few times. Its antigen is as yet unknown. MiXCR, applied by TCRdb to the RT-PCR reads, yields one record per CDR3 protein. This table has 500,000 to 600,000 distinct CDR3 sequences, 12% appearing once. Per the germline V gene, CDR1 is SGDLS and CDR2 is YYNGEE. The CDR3 is 16 residues long. V trimming: 1 base; J trimming: 6 bases; junction bases outside the gene matches: 6. The sequence was collected from a man in his fifties or sixties who received an inactivated influenza vaccine. The chain links TRBV9 to TRBJ2-1; TRBD2 agrees at 11 bases. The input for sequencing was PBMCs from blood, taken on the day of vaccination. The CDR3 bases are TGTGCCAGCAGCGTACTAGCGGGAGGTCTCATCAATGAGCAGTTCTTC. It codes for CASSVLAGGLINEQFF.